This T cell receptor (beta chain) was recovered during a study of siplizumab effects on memory and regulatory T cells. General study findings and limits: Siplizumab significantly brought down the alloreactive sequences that trace back to unstimulated CD4+ memory cells.

Mixed lymphocyte reaction cells underwent less than 7 days of coculture at 37°C. This clone was detected only once. Its antigen is not identified. Trimming at V came to 5 bases and at J to 8 bases, leaving 7 bases not matched to a gene. CDR1 is SEHNR and CDR2 is FQNEAQ in the germline V gene (reference sequence). The CDR3 sequence is 13 residues long. The table came from immunoSEQ multiplex PCR; TCRdb's copy has only in-frame clones and leaves some out. The data show 15,000 to 20,000 clones, with around 42% seen just once and over 4% held by the top ten. The sample comprised CFSE-low (dividing) CD4+ T cells sorted from an allogeneic mixed lymphocyte reaction. The clonotype was recovered from a human donor in good health; the cells came from an allogeneic mixed lymphocyte reaction. The chain recombines TRBV7-9 with TRBJ1-2; 8 nucleotides align to TRBD1. CDR3 residues: CASSLLTGEGYTF. The DNA of the CDR3 is TGTGCCAGCAGCCTTCTGACAGGGGAGGGCTACACCTTC.